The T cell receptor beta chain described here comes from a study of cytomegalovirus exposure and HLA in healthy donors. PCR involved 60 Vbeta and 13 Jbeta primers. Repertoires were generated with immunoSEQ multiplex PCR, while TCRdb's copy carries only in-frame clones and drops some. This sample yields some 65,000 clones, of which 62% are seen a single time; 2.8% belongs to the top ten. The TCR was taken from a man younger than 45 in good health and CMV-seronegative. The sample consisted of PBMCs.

CDR3 amino acids: CASSLRTSGGGETQYF. The CDR3 region has the DNA TGTGCCAGCAGCCTCCGGACTAGCGGGGGGGGAGAGACCCAGTACTTC. This rearrangement joins TRBV7-2 to TRBJ2-5, with 15 bases matching TRBD2. CDR3 length: 16 residues. V trimming: 5 bases; J trimming: 4 bases; junction bases outside the gene matches: 5. The germline CDR1 and CDR2 sequences are SGHTA and FQGNSA.